Presented here are 7 T cell receptor beta chains from one specimen sequenced in a study of blood T cell repertoires in COVID-19. Clones were read by immunoSEQ multiplex PCR, and TCRdb kept only the in-frame ones, dropping some. The sample includes fewer than 200,000 clones, around 85% seen only once; the top ten take 1% to 1.5%. Sequencing used peripheral blood. These receptors were taken from a man aged 55 to 69 who had recovered from COVID-19.

The chain couples TRBV11-2 to TRBJ1-2, with TRBD1 identical over 10 bases. The germline V gene encodes CDR1 SGHAT and CDR2 FQNNGV. The CDR3 runs 14 residues. Germline trimming cut 5 bases from V and 7 bases from J; bases unmatched to any gene: 7. The CDR3 bases are TGTGCCAGCAGCCAGGACAGGGGGGTGGGTGGCTACACCTTC. It codes for CASSQDRGVGGYTF.

This clone was picked up a small number of times. CDR3 region: CASSRGRVQYF. The CDR3 DNA follows: TGTGCCAGCAGCCGAGGGCGAGTGCAGTACTTC. V is TRBV3-1 (or the pseudogene TRBV3-2) and J is TRBJ2-7, with D possibly being TRBD2 (5 bases). V was cut by 4 bases and J by 9 bases, with 10 bases left in between. The CDR3 length is 11 residues. Germline CDR1 LGHDT, CDR2 YNNKEL (reference sequence).

The chain combines TRBV19 with TRBJ1-2; D possibly corresponds to TRBD1 (5 bases). The CDR3 runs 14 residues. With 2 bases removed from V and 2 bases from J, the gap between germline ends came to 9 bases. The V gene's germline CDR1 is LNHDA and CDR2 SQIVND (reference sequence). CDR3 residues: CASSISGANYGYTF. The CDR3 coding sequence is TGTGCCAGTAGTATATCTGGGGCCAACTATGGCTACACCTTC.

CDR3 sequence reads: CASSWGSGLTTDTQYF. In nucleotides, the CDR3 is TGTGCCAGCAGCTGGGGGTCGGGACTTACCACAGATACGCAGTATTTT. This chain connects TRBV5-6 to TRBJ2-3, with a weak D call TRBD2 (6 bases). The CDR3 is 16 residues long. With 3 bases removed from V and 2 bases from J, the gap between germline ends came to 16 bases. CDR1 and CDR2 (germline): SGHDT, YYEEEE. The whole variable domain, filled in from reference TRBV5-6 and TRBJ2-3, reads DAGVTQSPTHLIKTRGQQVTLRCSPKSGHDTVSWYQQALGQGPQFIFQYYEEEERQRGNFPDRFSGHQFPNYSSELNVNALLLGDSALYLCASSWGSGLTTDTQYFGPGTRLTVL.

The CDR3 DNA reads TGTGCCTCAAGACAGGGGTCAGGAGCAGATACGCAGTATTTT. This translates into CASRQGSGADTQYF. The chain combines TRBV19 with TRBJ2-3, with 8 bases aligning to TRBD1. Germline CDR1 reads LNHDA; CDR2 reads SQIVND (reference sequence). Losses at the gene ends were 11 bases for V and 4 bases for J; bases not matched to a gene: 11. This CDR3 has 14 amino acids.

This chain links TRBV7-2 with TRBJ2-5, with 8 bases aligning to TRBD2. The CDR3 length is 15 residues. Germline lookup yields CDR1 SGHTA and CDR2 FQGNSA. The V gene end was trimmed by 4 bases and the J gene end by 1 base; junction bases not matched to a gene: 5. The CDR3 loop reads CASSSGGGTQETQYF. The CDR3 DNA reads TGTGCCAGCAGCTCTGGCGGGGGGACCCAAGAGACCCAGTACTTC.

This clone has more than one count but fewer than ten. The chain joins TRBV12-5 to TRBJ2-1; 7 bases are shared with TRBD1. CDR1 LGHNT and CDR2 FRNRAP come from the germline V gene. The CDR3 length is 15 residues. Unmatched junction bases numbered 8, after V lost 2 bases and J lost 7 bases. CDR3 sequence: CASGLTRGSRNEQFF. The CDR3 region has the DNA TGTGCTAGTGGTTTGACCAGGGGGTCTCGGAATGAGCAGTTCTTC.